These T cell receptor beta chains were read from a single sample in a study of blood T cells in healthy people across ages. From the 5' RACE reads, TCRdb called clonotypes with MiXCR, one entry per CDR3 protein. The table includes 700,000 or so distinct CDR3 sequences, less than 45% detected once. Sequencing was done on a sample of blood. All receptors come from an elderly man in good health. CDR3s include the opening cysteine and the closing phenylalanine or tryptophan. The order of the fields is clone size, J gene, V gene, D gene, CDR3 DNA, CDR3 protein. D genes are given only for firm matches. Clone size is stated in some rows and not others, as once, few, many or a class when expanded.

>.|TRBJ2-1|TRBV7-2|TRBD1
TGTGCCAGCAGCCTACACAGGGGCGCCGCGGATGAGCAGTTCTTC
CASSLHRGAADEQFF
>many|TRBJ1-1|TRBV4-2|TRBD1
TGTGCCAGCAGCCAAGATTCCCCCGACAGGGGGCGTTCGGCTTTCTTT
CASSQDSPDRGRSAFF
>.|TRBJ2-7|TRBV20-1|.
TGCAGTGCTAGAGGGGCAGGGCTCCCCCACGAGCAGTACTTC
CSARGAGLPHEQYF
>.|TRBJ2-5|TRBV11-1|.
TGTGCCAGCAGCTTAGCGCGTGGGGAAGTGGGGCAAGGGACCCAGTACTTC
CASSLARGEVGQGTQYF
>few|TRBJ2-6|TRBV6-2/TRBV6-3|TRBD1
TGTGCCAGCAGCCCCAATGGACAGGTCCTATCTGGGGCCAACGTCCTGACTTTC
CASSPNGQVLSGANVLTF
>.|TRBJ2-3|TRBV7-9|.
TGTGCCAGCAGGTCCCAGGGAAGGCCCACAGATACGCAGTATTTT
CASRSQGRPTDTQYF
>many|TRBJ2-3|TRBV5-1|.
TGCGCCAGCAGCTTGGGACTAGGGAGCACAGATACGCAGTATTTT
CASSLGLGSTDTQYF
>many|TRBJ2-6|TRBV29-1|.
TGCAGCGGTGGATCTGGGGCCAACGTCCTGACTTTC
CSGGSGANVLTF
>.|TRBJ2-1|TRBV12-3/TRBV12-4|TRBD2
TGTGCCAGCAGATCCGGGGGGGGCGGGGGGCTGTACAATGAGCAGTTCTTC
CASRSGGGGGLYNEQFF
>.|TRBJ2-7|TRBV20-1|.
TGCAGTGCTGCAACCAGACGGAGTTCCTACGAGCAGTACTTC
CSAATRRSSYEQYF
>few|TRBJ2-3|TRBV6-1|TRBD2
TGTGCCATAAGAGCGGGAGGGCCCTCAGATACGCAGTATTTT
CAIRAGGPSDTQYF
>.|TRBJ2-1|TRBV3-1|TRBD2
TGTGCCAGCAGCCAAGACTTCCGGGAGGTGAATGAGCAGTTCTTC
CASSQDFREVNEQFF